This T cell receptor (beta chain) was observed in a study of T cell responses to AZD1222 COVID-19 vaccine. Points on this clone: What it recognizes is unknown. The same CDR3 is also encoded by other DNA sequences in this sample.

Profiling relied on immunoSEQ multiplex PCR, and the TCRdb table lists in-frame clones only, not all of them. The sample has about 120,000 clones; around 91% are singletons. Germline V gene lookup returns CDR1 LGHDT and CDR2 YNNKEL (reference sequence). Trimming shortened V by 0 bases and J by 2 bases, and 1 base separated the two germline ends. The CDR3 sequence is 12 residues long. Study conclusions and caveats: Repertoire sampling occurred only after the peak T cell response. Spike-wide coverage was observed for vaccine-associated CD4 TCRs, with dominant responses at 160-218 and 743-854. Among the donors, most were white British and more were female, and clonal diversity was possibly underestimated.

Sequencing was performed on peripheral blood, taken on day 0 of MenACWY control vaccination. The sequence was obtained from an adult in good health. The chain combines TRBV3-1 (or the pseudogene TRBV3-2) with TRBJ1-2; no definite D call. The CDR3 bases are TGTGCCAGCAGCCAAGACAACTATGGCTACACCTTC. Translation gives CASSQDNYGYTF.